This T cell receptor (beta chain) was sequenced for a study of T-cell memory formation after mild COVID-19 (dated by TCRdb to 2020 to 2023). Turning to the overall study: TCR sequence clusters from the two donors were largely donor specific. In a couple of donors, T-cell clones that expanded and contracted after mild COVID-19 were followed by sequencing TCRalpha and TCRbeta repertoires longitudinally. Two young, previously healthy adult volunteers, one female and one male, were included in the cohort. The research as a whole found: The study included only a couple of mild cases, and larger cohorts that include severe cases with pre-infection samples were judged to be necessary. The detection of some responding clones in pre-infection memory suggests that pre-existing cross-reactive memory T cells joined the SARS-CoV-2 response. Balanced CD4/CD8 phenotypes were observed for clones contracting from day 15 to 85, whereas a bias towards CD4+ was observed for a second wave of clones expanding from day 15 to 37. Whether the second-wave clones peaking on day 37 were SARS-CoV-2 specific was not confirmed. Contracting CD4+ clones were found mainly in CM and EM memory subsets, while CD8+ clones were enriched in EMRA.

This clonotype was observed a few times. The antigen this receptor binds is unknown. Per-nucleotide qualities are absent, and no much larger clonotype sits a single base away. The data were produced on an Illumina NovaSeq 6000. TCRalpha and TCRbeta cDNA libraries were constructed by 5'RACE with constant-segment primers, with sample barcodes and unique molecular identifiers being introduced. RNA was extracted from every sample with Trizol reagent. Amplification of the libraries took two PCR steps, and the second step added a second sample barcode plus Illumina TruSeq adapters. Libraries were sequenced on an Illumina NovaSeq with 2 x 150 bp paired-end reads. Turning to the authors' computational methods: The reads were demultiplexed and collapsed into UMI-guided consensus sequences using migec v1.2.7. Using mixcr v2.1.11, UMI consensuses were aligned to TRA and TRB V and J templates and then assembled into clonotypes. A clonotype was counted as expanded or contracted only if both edgeR and NoisET called the change significant, with noise models trained on biological replicates. For edgeR calls, a false discovery rate-adjusted p below 0.01 and a log2 fold-change threshold of 1 were applied. PCA with hierarchical clustering of max-normalized trajectories of the 1000 most abundant clonotypes was used as exploratory dynamics analysis. Separately sequenced CD4+ and CD8+ repertoires were used to assign a CD4 or CD8 phenotype to each responding clone. TCRdb redid the processing of the public reads, applying fastp at Q25 and MiXCR, and retained in-frame beta chains. Every distinct CDR3 protein forms one entry, paired with its most common genes and DNA. The V and J calls follow TCRdb's processing rather than the paper's. A total of about 610,000 distinct CDR3 sequences appear in this sample, roughly a sixth of them only once. Jointly, the top ten make up about 8.1% of the sample.

PBMCs were isolated by Ficoll-Paque density gradient centrifugation. Sequencing input: PBMCs or a T cell subset sorted from them (not recorded which). The origin of this receptor is an adult woman who had mild COVID-19 (a few samples of this study predate the infection). The sample titles of this study are shuffled in the database, so cell type and time point are left out; the donor was told from shared clones.

The DNA sequence follows: TGTGCCAGCAGCTTCCATAGGGACAGGGGGCAGAGCAATCAGCCCCAGCATTTT. It translates to CASSFHRDRGQSNQPQHF. Recombination joined TRBV7-8 with TRBJ1-5; 12 nucleotides in the junction match TRBD1. V and J are trimmed by 3 bases and 1 base, and the gene matches miss 7 bases of the junction. From the germline V gene, CDR1 is SGHVS and CDR2 is FQNEAQ. Spanning cysteine to phenylalanine, the CDR3 consists of 18 amino acids. Only the CDR3 portion is preserved as DNA: 54 bases, with reading frame beginning at the first base. The full variable domain, with segments outside the CDR3 supplied by the reference TRBV7-8 and TRBJ1-5 proteins, appears as GAGVSQSPRYKVAKRGQDVALRCDPISGHVSLFWYQQALGQGPEFLTYFQNEAQLDKSGLPSDRFFAERPEGSVSTLKIQRTQQEDSAVYLCASSFHRDRGQSNQPQHFGDGTRLSIL.